The following is a T cell receptor beta chain sequence with its context. Its antigen is as yet unknown. One entry per CDR3 protein, called by TCRdb with MiXCR from the 5' RACE reads. The sample lists more than 200,000 distinct CDR3 sequences, about a sixth occurring once. This record belongs to a study of T-cell memory formation after mild COVID-19. Study-wide results and limits: Contracting clones from day 15 to 85 showed balanced CD4/CD8; later expanders favored CD4+.

V shed 0 bases and J shed 6 bases, with 8 bases lying between them. There are 13 residues in the CDR3. Germline CDR1 reads SGDLS; CDR2 reads YYNGEE. This TCR was sampled from a man aged 18 to 35 who had mild COVID-19 (a few samples of this study predate the infection). Cell type and time point are not known. The V call is TRBV9, the J call TRBJ2-3; no clear D. The sequencing input was PBMCs or a T cell subset sorted from them (not recorded which). DNA for the CDR3: TGTGCCAGCAGCGTAGGGAGTGCGGATACGCAGTATTTT. This gives the protein CASSVGSADTQYF.